Below, one T cell receptor beta chain is given with its context. Its antigen remains undetermined. No much larger clone is present one base from it, and per-base qualities are unavailable. Separate from the roughly 650-subject first cohort, the validation cohort of 90 to 150 subjects was the group to which the donors belonged. Libraries were made using the immunoSEQ multiplex PCR assay. Per the authors' processing: A statistical classification framework was built to diagnose cytomegalovirus status from the catalog of TCR beta chain sequences. The clones in this table, taken by TCRdb from immuneACCESS, are in-frame only. Not every clone is retained; where verified, under half of the shortfall comes from an unresolved V gene, and the cause of the rest is unknown. V and J calls plus clone size are reproduced from that table; the DNA served to infer D and trimming. This sample holds fewer than 75,000 clones; approximately 95% were observed only once. 3% to 4% of the sample lies in the top ten.

This sample is drawn from a study of cytomegalovirus exposure and HLA in healthy donors listed by TCRdb under 2017. In the study overall: A later analysis indicated that the 100 to 150 validation repertoires were generated on the platform also employed for the approximately 690 repertoires of the first cohort. The study aimed to test whether cataloging public T cell receptors could reveal signatures of past pathogen exposure. A separate validation cohort of approximately 120 different subjects was used in addition to the 666-subject first cohort. The study combined high-throughput TCR immunosequencing, statistical association of individual TCRs with disease status, and machine learning to predict cytomegalovirus infection status.

Here is what the overall study found, with its caveats: In vitro tests confirmed that a few of the cytomegalovirus-associated TCR beta chains recognize cytomegalovirus antigens. The classifier was reported to diagnose cytomegalovirus status with high specificity and sensitivity in both the original cohort and the validation cohort. The validation cohort had no HLA typing available for a later analysis, so co-occurrence within that cohort was assessed over all 130 or so repertoires. Across donors, most TCR sequences were observed very rarely, whereas some public TCRs were present in many individuals. It was suggested by the authors that the approach could potentially be generalized to other disease states and immunological phenotypes. Of the cluster scores, roughly 95% were above 0 in a later analysis, which found that TCRs clustered in the first cohort also tended to co-occur in the roughly 130 validation repertoires. In the study, around 150 TCR beta chains were listed as associated with cytomegalovirus.

This clonotype originated in a man aged 18 to 29 in good health and CMV-seronegative. Sequenced input: PBMCs.

The DNA sequence follows: TGTGCCAGTGCGTATGGGGGCTATGGTCAAGAGACCCAGTACTTC. It codes for CASAYGGYGQETQYF. The rearranged chain carries TRBV27 and TRBJ2-5, with a tentative D gene TRBD1 over 6 matching bases. At the junction V is shortened by 9 bases and J by 2 bases, with 19 bases in between. The CDR3 runs 15 residues from the cysteine to the phenylalanine. Only the CDR3 DNA stays, 45 bases, in frame from base 1. The germline V gene (reference sequence) gives CDR1 as MNHEY and CDR2 as SMNVEV.